These T cell receptor beta chains were read from a single sample in a study of identical twins. TCRdb ran MiXCR on the 5' RACE reads and lists one entry per CDR3 protein. This sample yields 1,800,000 or so distinct CDR3 sequences, of which around a third are seen a single time; about 0.27% belongs to the top ten. Sequenced sample: cord blood. The receptors were gathered from a newborn girl in good health. Each CDR3 is given with its conserved first and last residue. The order of the fields is V gene, clone size, J gene, D gene, CDR3 DNA, CDR3 protein. D genes are given only for firm matches. Some rows mark clone size as missing; the rest say once, few, many or name a class of expanded clone.

v_gene: TRBV28; abundance: NA; j_gene: TRBJ1-1; d_gene: NA; CDR3nt: TGTGCCAGCAGTCCAGGGTTACACACTGAAGCTTTCTTT; CDR3aa: CASSPGLHTEAFF
v_gene: TRBV6-2/TRBV6-3; abundance: few; j_gene: TRBJ2-6; d_gene: NA; CDR3nt: TGTGCCAGCAGTTACCCAGGGACATCTGGGGCCAACGTCCTGACTTTC; CDR3aa: CASSYPGTSGANVLTF
v_gene: TRBV2; abundance: NA; j_gene: TRBJ2-7; d_gene: TRBD1; CDR3nt: TGTGCCAGCAGTCCTGACAGGGGATGGAACGAGCAGTACTTC; CDR3aa: CASSPDRGWNEQYF
v_gene: TRBV11-2; abundance: NA; j_gene: TRBJ2-5; d_gene: TRBD2; CDR3nt: TGTGCCAGCAGCTCACGACCGGGACTAGCGGAAAAAGAGACCCAGTACTTC; CDR3aa: CASSSRPGLAEKETQYF
v_gene: TRBV24-1; abundance: few; j_gene: TRBJ1-2; d_gene: TRBD1; CDR3nt: TGTGCCACCAGTGATCAGGGGGCGTATGGCTACACCTTC; CDR3aa: CATSDQGAYGYTF
v_gene: TRBV20-1; abundance: many; j_gene: TRBJ1-6; d_gene: NA; CDR3nt: TGCAGTGCTAGGGGTTCACCCCTCCACTTT; CDR3aa: CSARGSPLHF
v_gene: TRBV4-2; abundance: few; j_gene: TRBJ2-7; d_gene: TRBD2; CDR3nt: TGTGCCAGCAGCCGAGTTCAGGGACTAGCGGGAAATGAGCAGTACTTC; CDR3aa: CASSRVQGLAGNEQYF
v_gene: TRBV20-1; abundance: NA; j_gene: TRBJ2-7; d_gene: TRBD2; CDR3nt: TGCAGTGACCCGGGACTAGACCCTTCCTACGAGCAGTACTTC; CDR3aa: CSDPGLDPSYEQYF
v_gene: TRBV20-1; abundance: few; j_gene: TRBJ2-7; d_gene: TRBD2; CDR3nt: TGCAGTGCTAGAGATAGGGAGGGGCCCTCCTACGAGCAGTACTTC; CDR3aa: CSARDREGPSYEQYF
v_gene: TRBV7-2; abundance: NA; j_gene: TRBJ2-1; d_gene: TRBD2; CDR3nt: TGTGCCAGCAGCTTAGCGGGGCGGGGGGGCAAGTACAATGAGCAGTTCTTC; CDR3aa: CASSLAGRGGKYNEQFF
v_gene: TRBV20-1; abundance: few; j_gene: TRBJ2-1; d_gene: NA; CDR3nt: TGCAGTGCTAGAGCAGGGTCGAGGTACAATGAGCAGTTCTTC; CDR3aa: CSARAGSRYNEQFF
v_gene: TRBV28; abundance: NA; j_gene: TRBJ1-4; d_gene: NA; CDR3nt: TGTGCCAGCAGTCCCCGGACGGGGGTAGAAAAACTGTTTTTT; CDR3aa: CASSPRTGVEKLFF
v_gene: TRBV4-2; abundance: NA; j_gene: TRBJ2-1; d_gene: TRBD1; CDR3nt: TGTGCCAGCAGCCAAGCGACAGGGGACAATGAGCAGTTCTTC; CDR3aa: CASSQATGDNEQFF
v_gene: TRBV28; abundance: NA; j_gene: TRBJ1-2; d_gene: NA; CDR3nt: TGTGCCAGCAGCCGCCTAGGTAGCAAGGCAGCTGGCTACACCTTC; CDR3aa: CASSRLGSKAAGYTF
v_gene: TRBV7-2; abundance: few; j_gene: TRBJ1-5; d_gene: NA; CDR3nt: TGTGCCAGCAGCTTAGCGAACAGGCAGCCCCAGCATTTT; CDR3aa: CASSLANRQPQHF
v_gene: TRBV6-5; abundance: NA; j_gene: TRBJ1-2; d_gene: NA; CDR3nt: TGTGCCAGCAGTTACGGATCCGGGCCTAACTATGGCTACACCTTC; CDR3aa: CASSYGSGPNYGYTF
v_gene: TRBV6-2/TRBV6-3; abundance: NA; j_gene: TRBJ2-1; d_gene: NA; CDR3nt: TGTGTCAGCAGTTATCGACAGAGCTACAATGAGCAGTTCTTC; CDR3aa: CVSSYRQSYNEQFF
v_gene: TRBV29-1; abundance: NA; j_gene: TRBJ2-7; d_gene: TRBD2; CDR3nt: TGCAGCGTTGAAGTACTAGCGGGGCAACGCATCTACAATGAGCAGTACTTC; CDR3aa: CSVEVLAGQRIYNEQYF
v_gene: TRBV12-3/TRBV12-4; abundance: few; j_gene: TRBJ2-7; d_gene: TRBD2; CDR3nt: TGTGCCAGCAGTTTCGAGCGGGGGCCGTCCTACGAGCAGTACTTC; CDR3aa: CASSFERGPSYEQYF
v_gene: TRBV11-2; abundance: many; j_gene: TRBJ2-7; d_gene: NA; CDR3nt: TGTGCCAGCAGCTCTAAGCGCGAGCAGTACTTC; CDR3aa: CASSSKREQYF
v_gene: TRBV2; abundance: NA; j_gene: TRBJ2-3; d_gene: TRBD2; CDR3nt: TGTGCCAGCAGTGAGCGTAGCGGGGGGGCCTTCGATACGTATTTT; CDR3aa: CASSERSGGAFDTYF
v_gene: TRBV10-1; abundance: NA; j_gene: TRBJ2-4; d_gene: NA; CDR3nt: TGCGCCAGCAGTGAGACCCCCAAAAACATTCAGTACTTC; CDR3aa: CASSETPKNIQYF
v_gene: TRBV10-3; abundance: few; j_gene: TRBJ2-5; d_gene: TRBD2; CDR3nt: TGTGCCATCAGTGAGACGGGGCTAGCGGGAGGTTGGCAGTACTTC; CDR3aa: CAISETGLAGGWQYF
v_gene: TRBV7-8; abundance: few; j_gene: TRBJ1-6; d_gene: NA; CDR3nt: TGTGCCAGCAGCTTAGCGACAGCTTTGGCTTCACCCCTCCACTTT; CDR3aa: CASSLATALASPLHF
v_gene: TRBV20-1; abundance: NA; j_gene: TRBJ2-1; d_gene: NA; CDR3nt: TGCAGTGCCAGTGGGGGAGTCCGGGTGGAGCAGTTCTTC; CDR3aa: CSASGGVRVEQFF
v_gene: TRBV20-1; abundance: NA; j_gene: TRBJ2-1; d_gene: TRBD1; CDR3nt: TGCAGTGCCCTGCGGACAGGCAACAATGAGCAGTTCTTC; CDR3aa: CSALRTGNNEQFF
v_gene: TRBV3-1; abundance: NA; j_gene: TRBJ2-3; d_gene: NA; CDR3nt: TGTGCCAGCAGCCAGTATCCTTACACAGATACGCAGTATTTT; CDR3aa: CASSQYPYTDTQYF
v_gene: TRBV10-3; abundance: NA; j_gene: TRBJ2-1; d_gene: TRBD2; CDR3nt: TGTGCCATCAGTGTACTAGCGGGGGGAGACAATGAGCAGTTCTTC; CDR3aa: CAISVLAGGDNEQFF
v_gene: TRBV3-1; abundance: NA; j_gene: TRBJ2-5; d_gene: NA; CDR3nt: TGTGCCAGCCAAAAGGCCTCTGGGTCTCTTGTGACCCAGTACTTC; CDR3aa: CASQKASGSLVTQYF
v_gene: TRBV21-1; abundance: NA; j_gene: TRBJ2-7; d_gene: NA; CDR3nt: TGTGCCAGCCCTATCCCTCAGTCCGAGCAGTACTTC; CDR3aa: CASPIPQSEQYF
v_gene: TRBV3-1; abundance: few; j_gene: TRBJ1-2; d_gene: NA; CDR3nt: TGTGCCAGCAGCCAAGAAACATACGGGGGCTACACCTTC; CDR3aa: CASSQETYGGYTF
v_gene: TRBV7-9; abundance: few; j_gene: TRBJ2-1; d_gene: TRBD2; CDR3nt: TGTGCCAGCGGCTTAGGAGGGCACCCGGGACTAGTTGACAATGAGCAGTTCTTC; CDR3aa: CASGLGGHPGLVDNEQFF
v_gene: TRBV6-1; abundance: few; j_gene: TRBJ2-5; d_gene: NA; CDR3nt: TGTGCCAGCAGTCTCACCAATACAGGGTTTCAGTACTTC; CDR3aa: CASSLTNTGFQYF
v_gene: TRBV5-1; abundance: NA; j_gene: TRBJ2-1; d_gene: TRBD2; CDR3nt: TGCGCCAGCAGCTTGCTGGTAAGCGGGGGCTACAATGAGCAGTTCTTC; CDR3aa: CASSLLVSGGYNEQFF
v_gene: TRBV13; abundance: NA; j_gene: TRBJ2-1; d_gene: TRBD2; CDR3nt: TGTGCCAGCAGCTTAGGTGGACTAGCGGGGGGGCTGAATGAGCGGTTCTTC; CDR3aa: CASSLGGLAGGLNERFF
v_gene: TRBV6-6; abundance: NA; j_gene: TRBJ2-4; d_gene: NA; CDR3nt: TGTGCCAGCAGTTACTTAGGGGGGGGCAAAAACATTCAGTACTTC; CDR3aa: CASSYLGGGKNIQYF
v_gene: TRBV20-1; abundance: NA; j_gene: TRBJ2-1; d_gene: NA; CDR3nt: TGCAGTGCTAGAAAGGGGGGTTCCTACAATGAGCAGTTCTTC; CDR3aa: CSARKGGSYNEQFF
v_gene: TRBV5-1; abundance: few; j_gene: TRBJ1-4; d_gene: TRBD1; CDR3nt: TGCGCCAGCAGCGTGACAGGGGCCGAAAAACTGTTTTTT; CDR3aa: CASSVTGAEKLFF
v_gene: TRBV5-1; abundance: NA; j_gene: TRBJ2-1; d_gene: TRBD2; CDR3nt: TGCGCCAGCAGCTTGGGGGGACTAGGCAACAATGAGCAGTTCTTC; CDR3aa: CASSLGGLGNNEQFF
v_gene: TRBV24-1; abundance: few; j_gene: TRBJ2-3; d_gene: TRBD1; CDR3nt: TGTGCCACAACCCGGGACAGGCACACAGATACGCAGTATTTT; CDR3aa: CATTRDRHTDTQYF
v_gene: TRBV20-1; abundance: NA; j_gene: TRBJ1-1; d_gene: NA; CDR3nt: TGCAGTGCTAGAGATAATGGCAGGTGGGACACTGGAGCTTTCTTT; CDR3aa: CSARDNGRWDTGAFF
v_gene: TRBV12-3/TRBV12-4; abundance: NA; j_gene: TRBJ2-1; d_gene: NA; CDR3nt: TGTGCCAGCAGTTTGGCCTACCTGGATGAGCAGTTCTTC; CDR3aa: CASSLAYLDEQFF
v_gene: TRBV20-1; abundance: NA; j_gene: TRBJ2-3; d_gene: TRBD2; CDR3nt: TGCAGTGCACTAGCGAGCACAGATACGCAGTATTTT; CDR3aa: CSALASTDTQYF
v_gene: TRBV18; abundance: few; j_gene: TRBJ1-5; d_gene: TRBD1; CDR3nt: TGTGCCAGCTCTACGGGACAGTTCAATCAGCCCCAGCATTTT; CDR3aa: CASSTGQFNQPQHF
v_gene: TRBV6-5; abundance: few; j_gene: TRBJ1-5; d_gene: TRBD1; CDR3nt: TGTGCCAGCAGTTACTCGGCCGGGACAGGGGAAAGGTATCCCCAGCATTTT; CDR3aa: CASSYSAGTGERYPQHF
v_gene: TRBV20-1; abundance: once; j_gene: TRBJ1-4; d_gene: NA; CDR3nt: TGCAGTGCTAGATTCGGACAGCGTAATGAAAAACTGTTTTTT; CDR3aa: CSARFGQRNEKLFF
v_gene: TRBV4-1; abundance: few; j_gene: TRBJ2-3; d_gene: NA; CDR3nt: TGCGCCAGCAGCCAAGATGGTCGGGCCGCAGATACGCAGTATTTT; CDR3aa: CASSQDGRAADTQYF
v_gene: TRBV10-3; abundance: many; j_gene: TRBJ2-7; d_gene: NA; CDR3nt: TGTGCCATCAGTCCCGGGCCCTCTTCCTACGAGCAGTACTTC; CDR3aa: CAISPGPSSYEQYF
v_gene: TRBV29-1; abundance: many; j_gene: TRBJ2-5; d_gene: NA; CDR3nt: TGCAGCACCCGGGGGTTGGCGCAAGAGACCCAGTACTTC; CDR3aa: CSTRGLAQETQYF
v_gene: TRBV14; abundance: NA; j_gene: TRBJ2-4; d_gene: NA; CDR3nt: TGTGCCAGCAGCCAAGATGGTCAGGGGTCCAAAAACATTCAGTACTTC; CDR3aa: CASSQDGQGSKNIQYF
v_gene: TRBV29-1; abundance: few; j_gene: TRBJ2-1; d_gene: TRBD2; CDR3nt: TGCAGCGTTTCATTAGCGGGGGGACCATACAATGAGCAGTTCTTC; CDR3aa: CSVSLAGGPYNEQFF
v_gene: TRBV20-1; abundance: few; j_gene: TRBJ2-1; d_gene: NA; CDR3nt: TGCAGTGCGAAGAGGTACGGGTTGCGGGCCTACAATGAGCAGTTCTTC; CDR3aa: CSAKRYGLRAYNEQFF